This TCR beta chain was recorded in a study of cytomegalovirus exposure and HLA in healthy donors. Nominally healthy donors were sampled, though unrecorded immune exposures were likely. Study conclusions and caveats: Whilst most TCR sequences proved rare, a subset of public TCRs occurred across many donors. Association of roughly 18,000 TCR beta sequences with HLA alleles was found at 0.05 false discovery rate in a later analysis.

With 60 Vbeta and 13 Jbeta primers, the PCR was carried out. TCRdb keeps only in-frame clones here, not all; method: immunoSEQ multiplex PCR. The data hold about 120,000 clones, with over 60% observed a single time. CDR3 size: 12 residues. Looked up from germline, CDR1 is LNHDA and CDR2 is SQIVND (reference sequence). V was shortened by 6 bases and J by 3 bases, with 9 bases between the two germline ends. With regard to this clone: The antigen is unknown.

The clonotype comes from a man younger than 30 in good health and CMV-seropositive. The genes are TRBV19 and TRBJ2-7; D remains ambiguous. Material: PBMCs. The CDR3 spells CASRSPSYEQYF. Here the CDR3 DNA reads TGTGCCAGTAGATCCCCCAGCTACGAGCAGTACTTC.